This section outlines one T cell receptor beta chain sequence together with its context. The sample originates from a study of blood T cell repertoires in COVID-19. Study-level information: Spain, Italy and the United States supplied samples that represented acute and convalescent COVID-19. PBMCs, B-cell-depleted T cells, or T cells were the source of the cDNA or gDNA that made up the material.

Germline loops: CDR1 SGHAT, CDR2 FQNNGV. This CDR3 region has 14 residues. V was pared by 3 bases and J by 4 bases, with 13 bases between. Original data processing: Estimated nucleated cell counts came from reference gene primer amplification. Profiling relied on immunoSEQ multiplex PCR, and the TCRdb table lists in-frame clones only, not all of them. The DNA gave D and trimming, while V, J and clone size come from that table. In the table there are 150,000 or so clones, approximately 80% of which are singletons. Sequencing was done on a sample of peripheral blood. The chain joins TRBV11-2 to TRBJ2-7, with D possibly being TRBD1 (5 bases). The receptor was isolated from a human donor with acute or convalescent COVID-19. The donor label of this sample is uncertain. This CDR3 is CASSFVPQGYEQYF. CDR3 DNA: TGTGCCAGCAGCTTCGTCCCTCAGGGTTACGAGCAGTACTTC.